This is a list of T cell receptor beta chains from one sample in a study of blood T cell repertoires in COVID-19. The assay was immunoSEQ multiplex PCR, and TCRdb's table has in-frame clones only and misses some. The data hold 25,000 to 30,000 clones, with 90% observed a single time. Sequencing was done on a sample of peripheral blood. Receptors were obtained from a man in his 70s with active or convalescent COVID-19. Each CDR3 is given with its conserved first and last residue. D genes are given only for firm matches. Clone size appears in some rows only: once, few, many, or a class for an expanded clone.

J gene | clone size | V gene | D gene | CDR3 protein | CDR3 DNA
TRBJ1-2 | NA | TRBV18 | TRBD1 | CASSPGTENYGYTF | TGTGCCAGCTCACCGGGGACAGAAAACTATGGCTACACCTTC
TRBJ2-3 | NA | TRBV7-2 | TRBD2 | CASSTVLVLAGGTTDTQYF | TGTGCCAGCAGCACAGTACTGGTGTTAGCGGGAGGAACCACAGATACGCAGTATTTT
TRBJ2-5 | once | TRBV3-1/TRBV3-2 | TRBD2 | CASSQQAGVKYF | TGTGCCAGCAGCCAACAAGCGGGGGTGAAGTACTTC
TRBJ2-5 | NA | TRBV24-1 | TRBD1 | CATATGAEETQYF | TGTGCCACCGCTACAGGGGCGGAGGAGACCCAGTACTTC
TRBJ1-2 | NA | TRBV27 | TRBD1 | CASSPDRVGGYTF | TGTGCCAGCAGTCCCGACAGGGTGGGTGGCTACACCTTC
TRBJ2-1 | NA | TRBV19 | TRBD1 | CASSPGTGPYNEQFF | TGTGCCAGTAGTCCCGGGACAGGGCCTTACAATGAGCAGTTCTTC
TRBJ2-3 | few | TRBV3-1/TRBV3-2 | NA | CASSQGTRDTQYF | TGTGCCAGCAGCCAGGGGACTCGGGATACGCAGTATTTT
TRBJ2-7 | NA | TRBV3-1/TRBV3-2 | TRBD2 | CASSQDPGGPAILSYEQYF | TGTGCCAGCAGCCAAGATCCGGGAGGCCCGGCTATCTTGTCCTACGAGCAGTACTTC
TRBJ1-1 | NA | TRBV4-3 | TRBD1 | CASSQTGAGGAEAFF | TGCGCCAGCAGCCAGACAGGGGCCGGCGGGGCTGAAGCTTTCTTT
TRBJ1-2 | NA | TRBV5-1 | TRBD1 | CASSRGQGAEGYTF | TGCGCCAGCAGCCGAGGCCAGGGGGCGGAGGGCTACACCTTC
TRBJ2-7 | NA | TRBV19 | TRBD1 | CASSIGTGGSYEQYF | TGTGCCAGTAGTATTGGGACAGGGGGCTCATACGAGCAGTACTTC
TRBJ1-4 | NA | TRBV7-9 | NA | CASSFGSTEELFF | TGTGCCAGCAGCTTCGGATCGACAGAGGAACTGTTTTTT
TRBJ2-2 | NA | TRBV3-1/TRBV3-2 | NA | CASSQGSGTGELFF | TGTGCCAGCAGCCAAGGGTCGGGCACCGGGGAGCTGTTTTTT
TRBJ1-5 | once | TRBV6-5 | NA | CASSYLGGNQPQHF | TGTGCCAGCAGTTACCTCGGGGGGAATCAGCCCCAGCATTTT
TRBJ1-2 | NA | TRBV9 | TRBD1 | CASSVGTGGDYGYTF | TGTGCCAGCAGCGTGGGGACAGGGGGCGACTATGGCTACACCTTC
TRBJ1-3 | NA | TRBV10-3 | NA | CAISEYRSSGNTIYF | TGTGCCATCAGTGAGTACAGGAGCTCTGGAAACACCATATATTTT
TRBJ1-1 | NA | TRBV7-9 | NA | CASSPAPGSPTEAFF | TGTGCCAGCAGCCCTGCGCCAGGCTCCCCCACTGAAGCTTTCTTT
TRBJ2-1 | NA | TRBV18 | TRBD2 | CASSPGLEGEQFF | TGTGCCAGCTCACCGGGACTAGAGGGTGAGCAGTTCTTC
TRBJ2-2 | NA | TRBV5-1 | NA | CASSLIQGPGTGELFF | TGCGCCAGCAGCTTGATACAGGGTCCTGGGACCGGGGAGCTGTTTTTT
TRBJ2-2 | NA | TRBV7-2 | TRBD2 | CASSLVGGAGELFF | TGTGCCAGCAGCTTAGTTGGGGGGGCCGGGGAGCTGTTTTTT
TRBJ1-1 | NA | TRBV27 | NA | CASSFSSGTEAFF | TGTGCCAGCAGTTTTTCATCGGGAACTGAAGCTTTCTTT
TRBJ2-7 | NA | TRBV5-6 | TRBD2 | CASSSGIGLAGYTYEQYF | TGTGCCAGCAGCTCGGGGATCGGACTAGCGGGGTATACCTACGAGCAGTACTTC
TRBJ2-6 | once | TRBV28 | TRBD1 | CASSSRDRSGLSGANVLTF | TGTGCCAGCAGTTCCCGGGACAGGTCGGGTTTATCTGGGGCCAACGTCCTGACTTTC
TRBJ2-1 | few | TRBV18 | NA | CASSPDAGYNEQFF | TGTGCCAGCTCACCAGATGCGGGGTACAATGAGCAGTTCTTC
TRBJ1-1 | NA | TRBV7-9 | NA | CASSLAGQGQAFF | TGTGCCAGCAGCTTAGCCGGGCAGGGCCAAGCTTTCTTT
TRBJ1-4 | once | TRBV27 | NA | CASSPGFEKLFF | TGTGCCAGCAGTCCGGGGTTTGAAAAACTGTTTTTT
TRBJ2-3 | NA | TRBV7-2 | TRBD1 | CASSWRTGATDTQYF | TGTGCCAGCAGTTGGAGGACAGGGGCGACAGATACGCAGTATTTT
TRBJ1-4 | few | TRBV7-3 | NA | CASSLSTVEKLFF | TGTGCCAGCAGCTTATCGACAGTCGAAAAACTGTTTTTT
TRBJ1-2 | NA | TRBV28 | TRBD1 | CASSSGTVGPEGGYTF | TGTGCCAGCAGTTCCGGGACAGTCGGTCCGGAGGGTGGCTACACCTTC
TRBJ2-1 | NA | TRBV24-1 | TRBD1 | CATSDVGQGGYNEQFF | TGTGCCACCAGTGACGTGGGACAGGGGGGATACAATGAGCAGTTCTTC
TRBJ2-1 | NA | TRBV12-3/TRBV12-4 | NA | CASSLRVRAAWFF | TGTGCCAGCAGTTTACGAGTGCGGGCTGCCTGGTTCTTC
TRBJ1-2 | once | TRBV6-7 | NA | CASNRSRPGYRKAF | TGTGCCTCGAACCGTAGTCGGCCCGGGTACAGGAAGGCCTTC
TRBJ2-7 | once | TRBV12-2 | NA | CASRIIEAFLHEQYF | TGTGCAAGTCGCATAATAGAGGCCTTTTTGCACGAGCAGTACTTC
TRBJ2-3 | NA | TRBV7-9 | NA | CASSLGDQTPGVSDTQYF | TGTGCCAGCAGCTTAGGAGACCAGACGCCCGGGGTCTCGGATACGCAGTATTTT
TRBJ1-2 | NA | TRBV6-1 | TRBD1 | CASSRPRTGGYGYTF | TGTGCCAGCAGCCGGCCCCGGACAGGGGGCTATGGCTACACCTTC
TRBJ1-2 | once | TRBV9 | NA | CASSVDSNYGYTF | TGTGCCAGCAGCGTAGACAGCAACTATGGCTACACCTTC
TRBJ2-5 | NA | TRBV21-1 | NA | CASSKVRREPVETQYF | TGTGCCAGCAGCAAAGTACGGCGGGAGCCTGTAGAGACCCAGTACTTC
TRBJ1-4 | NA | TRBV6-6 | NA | CASREPDLNEKLFF | TGTGCCAGCAGAGAACCAGATCTGAATGAAAAACTGTTTTTT
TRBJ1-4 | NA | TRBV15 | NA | CATSRARGGDEKLFF | TGTGCCACCAGCAGAGCCCGAGGGGGGGACGAAAAACTGTTTTTT
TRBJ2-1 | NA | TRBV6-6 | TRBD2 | CASSVSSGGLYNEQFF | TGTGCCAGCAGTGTAAGTAGCGGGGGGTTATACAATGAGCAGTTCTTC
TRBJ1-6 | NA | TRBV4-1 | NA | CASSQDPGNNSPLHF | TGCGCCAGCAGCCAAGATCCAGGAAATAATTCACCCCTCCACTTT
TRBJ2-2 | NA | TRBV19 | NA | CASSIDEGIAPRELFF | TGTGCCAGTAGTATAGATGAGGGTATTGCCCCCCGCGAGCTGTTTTTT
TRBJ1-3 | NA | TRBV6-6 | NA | CASGSGGLSGNTIYF | TGTGCCAGCGGGTCGGGGGGGCTGAGCGGAAACACCATATATTTT
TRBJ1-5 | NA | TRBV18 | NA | CASSPPGTSNQPQHF | TGTGCCAGCTCCCCGCCAGGAACTAGCAATCAGCCCCAGCATTTT
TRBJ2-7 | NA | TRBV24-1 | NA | CATSDLDSKQYF | TGTGCCACCAGTGATTTAGACAGTAAGCAGTACTTC